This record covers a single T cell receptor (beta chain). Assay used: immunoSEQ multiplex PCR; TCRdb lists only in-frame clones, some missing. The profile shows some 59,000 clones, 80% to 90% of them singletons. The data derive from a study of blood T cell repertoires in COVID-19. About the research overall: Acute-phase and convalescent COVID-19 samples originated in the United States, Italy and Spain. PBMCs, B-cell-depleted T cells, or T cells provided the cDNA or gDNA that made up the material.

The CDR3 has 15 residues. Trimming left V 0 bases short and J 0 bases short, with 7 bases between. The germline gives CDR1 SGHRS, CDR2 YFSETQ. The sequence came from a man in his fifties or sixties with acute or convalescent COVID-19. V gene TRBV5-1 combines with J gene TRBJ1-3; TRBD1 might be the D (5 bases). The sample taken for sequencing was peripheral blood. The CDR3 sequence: CASSLGQFSGNTIYF. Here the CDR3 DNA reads TGCGCCAGCAGCTTGGGACAGTTCTCTGGAAACACCATATATTTT. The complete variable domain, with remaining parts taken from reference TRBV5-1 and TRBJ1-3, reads KAGVTQTPRYLIKTRGQQVTLSCSPISGHRSVSWYQQTPGQGLQFLFEYFSETQRNKGNFPGRFSGRQFSNSRSEMNVSTLELGDSALYLCASSLGQFSGNTIYFGEGSWLTVV.